This entry features one TCR beta chain sequence. One end of the junction fails to match germline, which may point to a read error. This sample stems from a study of identifying expanded T cells in peripheral blood. Germline V gene sequence: CDR1 LNHNV, CDR2 YYDKDF (reference sequence). The CDR3 covers 14 residues. This table comes from immunoSEQ multiplex PCR, and its TCRdb copy is limited to in-frame clones, with some not included. In the table there are approximately 92,000 clones, about 85% of which are singletons. The source of this sequence is a person aged 18 to 75 in good health. Sequenced: blood. The V call is TRBV15, the J call TRBJ2-1; D possibly corresponds to TRBD1 (6 bases). The CDR3 loop reads CATSGVPLWNEQFF. Written as DNA, the CDR3 is TGTGCCACCTCAGGGGTTCCCCTTTGGAATGAGCAATTCTTC.